The T cell receptor beta chain under discussion was sequenced for a study of CD8 T cells in ankylosing spondylitis (dated by TCRdb to between 2016 and 2019). Study-level background: To find TCR variants linked to disease, the study profiled T cell receptor beta repertoires in ankylosing spondylitis patients and healthy donors. Peripheral blood samples were taken, and synovial fluid was additionally collected from ankylosing spondylitis patients. In total, the full study cohort was made up of some 110 healthy donors and roughly 27 ankylosing spondylitis patients. The paper as a whole reports these results and caveats: A TCR beta motif made up of eight highly homologous amino acid variants appeared to be characteristic of blood from ankylosing spondylitis patients. Some TCR beta motif variants had previously been reported in synovial fluid and blood of reactive arthritis patients, which suggested common disease-initiation mechanisms. The disease-linked clones were reported to be significantly enriched in matched synovial fluid samples from ankylosing spondylitis patients. The disease-linked clones showed a CD8+ phenotype and occurred at relatively low frequencies in peripheral blood.

For sequencing, an Illumina HiSeq 2500 was employed. Quantitative 5'-RACE with molecular barcodes was used to prepare TCR beta libraries. On the authors' methods: A new computational method, built on a probabilistic model of VDJ rearrangement, was used to identify disease-linked TCR variants. TCRdb trimmed public reads at Q25 via fastp, called clones via MiXCR and kept in-frame beta chains. One record per CDR3 amino acid sequence lists the most common genes and DNA. TCRdb, rather than the study authors, made the V and J calls. In this sample the table shows some 87,000 distinct CDR3 sequences, more than 25% of which occur a single time. 45% to 65% of the sample is taken by the ten largest. Ten or more counts support this clonotype. What antigen it recognizes has not been identified. Per-base quality was not reported, and no clone a single base away is much larger than it. CDR1 and CDR2 are drawn from the germline V gene (reference sequence): LGHDT, YNNKEL. V drops 4 bases and J drops 6 bases, leaving 14 bases in between. The CDR3 numbers 14 residues from cysteine through phenylalanine. CDR3 DNA is the only sequence kept; it has 42 bases, read in frame from the first base.

Rearrangement joined TRBV3-1 to TRBJ2-3; the D gene is unclear. The clonotype originates from a male donor with ankylosing spondylitis or in good health (not recorded which). Sequenced: blood, either unsorted or a sorted T cell fraction (not recorded which). The nucleotide sequence reads TGTGCCAGCAGCCCGAGAATAGTGTCTGATACGCAGTATTTT. Its protein reads: CASSPRIVSDTQYF.